The clone carrying this TCR beta chain appeared a few times. The CDR3 is made up of 13 amino acids. V lost 1 base to trimming and J lost 8 bases, with 11 bases between them. Germline loops: CDR1 MNHEY, CDR2 SMNVEV (reference sequence). These data belong to a study of cytotoxic CD8 clonotypes in ibrutinib-treated CLL. As for the study in general: Patient counts were 11 relapsed/refractory, roughly 15 treatment-naive and about 17 IGHV unmutated.

TCRdb keeps only in-frame clones here, not all; method: immunoSEQ multiplex PCR. The sample holds about 68,000 clones; about two thirds are singletons and the top ten take approximately 6%. The sample here was PBMCs, taken after 12 months of ibrutinib treatment. The rearrangement uses TRBV27 and TRBJ1-2; D is ambiguous. The clonotype was recovered from a human donor with chronic lymphocytic leukemia. CDR3 in amino acids: CASSLYPPGGYTF. In DNA, the CDR3 is TGTGCCAGCAGTTTATACCCGCCCGGGGGCTACACCTTC.